This is a list of T cell receptor beta chains from one sample in a study of T cell responses to AZD1222 COVID-19 vaccine. Libraries were prepared by immunoSEQ multiplex PCR; TCRdb keeps only in-frame clonotypes and omits some of them. The data show 85,000 to 90,000 clones, under 95% seen once. Here the sequenced sample was peripheral blood, taken on day 0 of MenACWY control vaccination. The source of these receptors is an adult in good health. Each CDR3 is given with its conserved first and last residue. Each record gives: V gene, clone size, D gene, J gene, CDR3 DNA, CDR3 protein. The D gene is left open where the match is weak. For some rows the clone size is stated as once, few or many, or as a class when expanded; others skip it.

TRBV11-3,-,TRBD1,TRBJ2-5,TGTGCCAGCAGCTTAGATCGGGACAGGGCGGAGACCCAGTACTTC,CASSLDRDRAETQYF
TRBV9,-,-,TRBJ2-1,TGTGCCAGCAGCAAAATCCAGAGCTCCTACAATGAGCAGTTCTTC,CASSKIQSSYNEQFF
TRBV5-1,-,-,TRBJ1-6,TGCGCCAGCAGCTGGACAGACGGGGGGAAAAATTCACCCCTCCACTTT,CASSWTDGGKNSPLHF
TRBV7-9,once,-,TRBJ2-3,TGTGCCAGCAGCTCGAACCCAGCCACAGATACGCAGTATTTT,CASSSNPATDTQYF
TRBV5-1,-,TRBD1,TRBJ1-5,TGCGCCAGCAGAGAAGGGACAGAAAGCAATCAGCCCCAGCATTTT,CASREGTESNQPQHF
TRBV28,-,-,TRBJ2-5,TGTGCCAGCAGGACTTCCAGGGGACCCGGTGAGACCCAGTACTTC,CASRTSRGPGETQYF
TRBV6-1,-,-,TRBJ2-7,TGTGCCAGCAGTGAATTTGGGGACACCTACGAGCAGTACTTC,CASSEFGDTYEQYF
TRBV7-8,-,TRBD1,TRBJ1-2,TGTGCCAGCAGCCCAAGGAGAGGGGGCTTGGCAGGCTACACCTTC,CASSPRRGGLAGYTF
TRBV27,-,-,TRBJ2-7,TGTGCCAGCAGTAAGTCAGGGCCCTACGAGCAGTACTTC,CASSKSGPYEQYF
TRBV6-5,-,-,TRBJ1-3,TGTGCCAGCACGGCAGCCCACCGTTCTGGAAACACCATATATTTT,CASTAAHRSGNTIYF
TRBV19,-,-,TRBJ2-1,TGTGCCAGTCGGGGGCTAGCCTTCAATGAGCAGTTCTTC,CASRGLAFNEQFF
TRBV7-9,-,-,TRBJ2-5,TGTGCCAGCAGCCCTTATCGGCAACAAGAGACCCAGTACTTC,CASSPYRQQETQYF
TRBV7-9,-,-,TRBJ1-4,TGTGCCAGCAGCTTAGCGGCCGTGGGTGCTCAAAAACTGTTTTTT,CASSLAAVGAQKLFF
TRBV7-6,-,TRBD1,TRBJ2-7,TGTGCCAGCAGCCCTTTTCGGGGACAGGGGATGCACGAGCAGTACTTC,CASSPFRGQGMHEQYF
TRBV28,-,-,TRBJ1-2,TGTGCCAGCAGTTTACAGCTCTATGGCTACACCTTC,CASSLQLYGYTF
TRBV18,-,-,TRBJ2-5,TGTGCCAGCTCACCCGGGAACCAAGAGACCCAGTACTTC,CASSPGNQETQYF
TRBV5-1,-,TRBD1,TRBJ1-4,TGCGCCAGCAGCTTGCTCCCCACAGGGGCAGAAAAACTGTTTTTT,CASSLLPTGAEKLFF
TRBV10-3,-,-,TRBJ2-6,TGTGCCATCAGTCCTTCCACGGACAGGAGGGACAACGTCCTGACTTTC,CAISPSTDRRDNVLTF
TRBV7-9,-,-,TRBJ2-2,TGTGCCAGCAGCCCTCAATTAGGTTTCGGGGAGCTGTTTTTT,CASSPQLGFGELFF
TRBV7-9,-,-,TRBJ1-1,TGTGCCAGCAGCTTAGCTGGAACCGCGGGGACTGAAGCTTTCTTT,CASSLAGTAGTEAFF
TRBV6-5,-,-,TRBJ1-1,TGTGCCAGCAGTTATGGGGCCCTGAACACTGAAGCTTTCTTT,CASSYGALNTEAFF
TRBV19,once,-,TRBJ2-7,TGTGCCAGTAGTCAAACTCCAGGTACCTGGGTTGCCGGCGAGCAGTACTTC,CASSQTPGTWVAGEQYF
TRBV7-9,-,TRBD2,TRBJ2-3,TGTGCCAGCAGCTTAGCGCGTGGCGGGGGTGGCACAGATACGCAGTATTTT,CASSLARGGGGTDTQYF
TRBV5-1,-,-,TRBJ2-7,TGCGCCAGCAGCTTGGCCTCGGGCCCTAAGGCCTACGAGCAGTACTTC,CASSLASGPKAYEQYF
TRBV19,-,TRBD1,TRBJ2-3,TGTGCCAGCGGTGGACAGGGGACAGATACGCAGTATTTT,CASGGQGTDTQYF
TRBV10-2,-,TRBD2,TRBJ2-7,TGCGCCAGCAGTGAGTCGCTGGGTCCGGGGGGGCAGTACTTC,CASSESLGPGGQYF
TRBV5-1,-,TRBD1,TRBJ2-5,TGCGCCAGCAGCTCCAGGACAGGGCTCGGGGAGACCCAGTACTTC,CASSSRTGLGETQYF
TRBV6-5,-,TRBD1,TRBJ1-4,TGTGCCAGCAGTTACTCGACCGGGACAGGGGGCGAAAAACTGTTTTTT,CASSYSTGTGGEKLFF